These 8 T cell receptor beta chains came from one sample sequenced in a study of cytomegalovirus exposure and HLA in healthy donors. Profiled with immunoSEQ multiplex PCR; TCRdb holds only in-frame clones, not every one. The table shows 250,000 to 300,000 clones, with roughly 85% occurring only once. Sequencing used PBMCs. All receptors come from a woman between 18 and 30 years old in good health and CMV-seronegative.

This chain joins TRBV27 and TRBJ2-6, with a tentative D call TRBD1 (5 bases). V was trimmed by 8 bases and J by 2 bases, leaving 10 bases between them. Per germline, CDR1 MNHEY and CDR2 SMNVEV (reference sequence). The CDR3 extends over 14 amino acids. The CDR3 coding sequence is TGTGCCAGCGGAGACAGCCCTGGGGCCAACGTCCTGACTTTC. Its protein is CASGDSPGANVLTF.

This sequence joins TRBV19 and TRBJ1-1, with a tentative D call TRBD1 (6 bases). The CDR3 spans 16 residues. Germline V gene sequence: CDR1 LNHDA, CDR2 SQIVND (reference sequence). V lost 3 bases and J 1 base, leaving 15 bases between the germline ends. The DNA of the CDR3 is TGTGCCAGTAGTATTTCCGCCAGGGGTTCGAACACTGAAGCTTTCTTT. It translates to CASSISARGSNTEAFF.

The CDR3 DNA is TGTGCCAGCAGCTTCCTAGAAGCGGGAGCTAGCACAGATACGCAGTATTTT. The encoded protein is CASSFLEAGASTDTQYF. The chain has TRBV11-2 and TRBJ2-3, with 8 bases fitting TRBD2. This CDR3 comprises 17 residues. Trimming cost V 3 bases and J 0 bases; bases outside gene matches: 8. Germline V gene sequence: CDR1 SGHAT, CDR2 FQNNGV.

The rearrangement links TRBV6-5 to TRBJ2-7; 8 positions agree with TRBD1. CDR1 MNHEY and CDR2 SVGAGI come from the germline V gene. Trimming removed 0 bases from V and 3 bases from J; junction bases left unmatched: 7. The CDR3 consists of 16 residues. CDR3: CASSYSYTGGSYEQYF. Written as DNA, the CDR3 is TGTGCCAGCAGTTACTCATATACAGGGGGGAGCTACGAGCAGTACTTC.

The J gene is TRBJ2-5, the V gene TRBV9, with unresolved D. Germline V gene sequence: CDR1 SGDLS, CDR2 YYNGEE. The CDR3 spans 13 residues. V was shortened by 0 bases and J by 2 bases, with 5 bases between the two germline ends. The CDR3, as DNA: TGTGCCAGCAGCGTAGTCCCTCAAGAGACCCAGTACTTC. Encoded protein: CASSVVPQETQYF.

CDR3 in amino acids: CASSLTGVNIQYF. The CDR3 DNA reads TGTGCCAGCAGTTTGACAGGAGTAAACATTCAGTACTTC. The chain recombines TRBV27 with TRBJ2-4, with D possibly TRBD1 on 6 matching bases. This CDR3 has 13 amino acids. With 3 bases removed from V and 6 bases from J, the gap between germline ends came to 9 bases. Germline V lookup: CDR1 MNHEY, CDR2 SMNVEV (reference sequence).

CDR3 loop: CASRWGQGDEKLFF. The CDR3 DNA follows: TGTGCCAGTAGATGGGGACAGGGGGATGAAAAACTGTTTTTT. This rearrangement joins TRBV19 to TRBJ1-4, with 11 bases lining up with TRBD1. This CDR3 is 14 amino acids long. With V trimmed by 6 bases and J by 6 bases, 3 bases remained unmatched. Germline V gene sequence: CDR1 LNHDA, CDR2 SQIVND (reference sequence).

The V call is TRBV7-8, the J call TRBJ2-7; 10 bases line up with TRBD1. This CDR3 has 15 residues. V shed 5 bases and J 2 bases; nucleotides not matched to a gene: 6. The V gene's germline CDR1 is SGHVS and CDR2 FQNEAQ. The chain's CDR3 is CASSPPGTGAYEQYF. The CDR3 DNA follows: TGTGCCAGCAGCCCTCCCGGGACAGGGGCCTACGAGCAGTACTTC.